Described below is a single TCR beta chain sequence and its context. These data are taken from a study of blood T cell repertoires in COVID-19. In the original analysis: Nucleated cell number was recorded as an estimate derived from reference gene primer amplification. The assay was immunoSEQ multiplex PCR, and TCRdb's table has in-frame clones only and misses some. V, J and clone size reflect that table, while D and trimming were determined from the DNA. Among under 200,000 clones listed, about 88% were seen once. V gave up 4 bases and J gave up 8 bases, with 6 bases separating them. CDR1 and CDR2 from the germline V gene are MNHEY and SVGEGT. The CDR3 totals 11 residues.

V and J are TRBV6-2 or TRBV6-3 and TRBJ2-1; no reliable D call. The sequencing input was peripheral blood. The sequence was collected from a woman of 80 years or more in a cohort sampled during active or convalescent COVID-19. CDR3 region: CASSSRYEQFF. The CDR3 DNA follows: TGTGCCAGCAGTTCACGGTATGAGCAGTTCTTC.